The 27 T cell receptor beta chains in this list originate from one sample, sequenced in a study of T cell clonality in common variable immunodeficiency. General study points: Reportedly, TCR beta sequences from common variable immunodeficiency showed fewer deletions and N-nucleotide insertions.

Only in-frame clones appear in the TCRdb table, and some are missing; sequencing was by immunoSEQ multiplex PCR. The sample is made up of about 19,000 clones, none counted only once. These TCRs are of unknown antigen specificity. The sequencing input was peripheral blood mononuclear cells. These receptor sequences come from a human donor with common variable immunodeficiency.

There are many counts of this clone. With the read ending 3 residues before the CDR3 end, the germline J gene is used to fill in that end. The chain combines TRBV9 with TRBJ2-7, with 7 bases that match TRBD1. The germline gives CDR1 SGDLS, CDR2 YYNGEE. This CDR3 has 13 amino acids. Unmatched junction bases numbered 3, after V lost 0 bases and J lost 6 bases. CDR3 amino acids: CASSVGQGGEQYF. The sequenced part of the CDR3 DNA is TGTGCCAGCAGCGTAGGACAGGGTGGCGAG.

There are many counts of this clone. The read halts 3 residues ahead of the CDR3 end, with the missing end drawn from the germline J gene. The chain employs TRBV2 and TRBJ2-3; TRBD2 aligns across 9 bases. There are 15 residues in the CDR3. The ends lost 6 bases at V and 1 base at J; junction bases unmatched: 5. CDR1 and CDR2 from the germline V gene are SNHLY and FYNNEI. The sequenced CDR3 bases are TGTGCCAGCAGCAGACTAGCGGAGCGCACAGATACG. As protein: CASSRLAERTDT. The full-length CDR3 reads as CASSRLAERTDTQYF.

This clone was counted between two and nine times. The DNA ends 3 residues before the CDR3 does, and the rest of the CDR3 is filled in from the germline J gene. The chain employs TRBV20-1 and TRBJ2-1; TRBD2 agrees at 12 bases. The CDR3 totals 18 residues. The germline V gene has CDR1 DFQATT and CDR2 SNEGSKA (reference sequence). V shed 0 bases and J 1 base; nucleotides not matched to a gene: 7. The sequenced part of the CDR3 DNA is TGCAGTGCTAGAGATACCCAAACTAGCGGGAGGTCCTACAATGAG. Translated, it gives CSARDTQTSGRSYNE. The CDR3 as a whole reads CSARDTQTSGRSYNEQFF.

To note about this clone: Coverage ceases 3 residues before the CDR3 finishes, and the germline J gene fills in the end. V and J are TRBV6-2 or TRBV6-3 and TRBJ2-7; 11 bases are a match to TRBD2. Germline CDR1 reads MNHEY; CDR2 reads SVGEGT. V shed 8 bases, J shed 2 bases, and the junction held 14 bases outside the gene matches. There are 17 residues in the CDR3. The CDR3 sequence is CASSPPGLAARPYEQYF. The DNA read from the CDR3 is TGTGCCAGCTCCCCCCCGGGACTAGCGGCCAGACCCTACGAG.

About this clone itself: The DNA ends 3 residues before the CDR3 does, and the rest of the CDR3 is filled in from the germline J gene. V usage is TRBV6-4 and J usage is TRBJ1-5, with TRBD1 as a possible D gene (5 bases). The CDR3 spans 15 residues. CDR1 and CDR2 from the germline V gene are MRHNA and SNTAGT. Trimming pared 3 bases from V and 1 base from J, leaving 10 bases between. CDR3 sequence: CASSEQGGSNQPQHF. The sequenced CDR3 bases are TGTGCCAGCAGTGAGCAGGGAGGGAGCAATCAGCCC.

Many counts were recorded for this clone. Coverage ceases 3 residues before the CDR3 finishes, and the germline J gene fills in the end. The rearrangement links TRBV2 to TRBJ1-3; TRBD1 matches 8 bases. Germline V gives CDR1 SNHLY, CDR2 FYNNEI. The CDR3 totals 13 residues. CDR3 DNA, as far as it was read: TGTGCCAGCAGTGATGACAGGGGTAGTACC. Amino acid sequence: CASSDDRGST. The full CDR3 protein is CASSDDRGSTIYF. The full variable domain, with the rest looked up from reference TRBV2 and TRBJ1-3, is EPEVTQTPSHQVTQMGQEVILRCVPISNHLYFYWYRQILGQKVEFLVSFYNNEISEKSEIFDDQFSVERPDGSNFTLKIRSTKLEDSAMYFCASSDDRGSTIYFGEGSWLTVV.

This clone occurred many times. The CDR3 goes on 3 residues after the read ends, and that part is filled in from the germline J gene. V usage is TRBV27 and J usage is TRBJ2-1; D possibly corresponds to TRBD2 (7 bases). The CDR3 covers 16 residues. CDR1 and CDR2 (germline): MNHEY, SMNVEV (reference sequence). V lost 5 bases and J 3 bases, leaving 17 bases between the germline ends. Incomplete CDR3 DNA: TGTGCCAGCAGTCCCCCCGGGGGGCTATTCTACAATGAG. Encoded protein: CASSPPGGLFYNE. The entire CDR3 reads CASSPPGGLFYNEQFF.

There are many counts of this clone. The CDR3 end is not reached by the read, which stops 3 residues before it; the germline J gene fills it in. This chain connects TRBV28 to TRBJ2-7; maybe TRBD2 (6 bases). V dropped 5 bases and J dropped 6 bases, with 17 bases sitting between them. This CDR3 is built from 14 residues. Germline values: CDR1 MDHEN, CDR2 SYDVKM. Here the CDR3 reads CASSLRGATGEQYF. Partial CDR3 DNA: TGTGCCAGCAGTCTGCGCGGGGCCACGGGCGAG.

This clone was seen at least ten times. The DNA ends 3 residues before the CDR3 does, and the rest of the CDR3 is filled in from the germline J gene. This sequence joins TRBV14 and TRBJ1-1; possibly TRBD1 for D (5 bases). This CDR3 has 18 residues. Per the germline V gene, CDR1 is SGHDN and CDR2 is FVKESK. Trimming took off 0 bases at V and 1 base at J, with 18 bases between the two ends. CDR3 sequence: CASSQDPGLSSSNTEAFF. The DNA read from the CDR3 is TGTGCCAGCAGCCAAGACCCGGGACTAAGCTCCTCGAACACTGAA.

Note on this clone: The read finishes 3 residues shy of the CDR3 end, and the germline J gene is used to complete it. The J gene is TRBJ1-2, the V gene TRBV5-1; D not certain. CDR1 is SGHRS, CDR2 YFSETQ, per germline. The V gene lost 0 bases and the J gene lost 6 bases, with 12 bases spanning the gap. The CDR3 is 14 amino acids. The CDR3: CASSLGGIMDGYTF. CDR3 bases read: TGCGCCAGCAGCTTGGGTGGCATCATGGATGGC.

Only a few counts were recorded for this clone. Coverage ceases 3 residues before the CDR3 finishes, and the germline J gene fills in the end. The rearrangement uses TRBV20-1 and TRBJ1-2, with TRBD1 identical over 9 bases. The germline V gene encodes CDR1 DFQATT and CDR2 SNEGSKA (reference sequence). The length of the CDR3 is 13 residues. V lost 0 bases to trimming and J lost 7 bases; unmatched junction nucleotides: 3. This CDR3 is CSARDSGQGGYTF. The part of the CDR3 DNA that was read is TGCAGTGCTAGAGATTCGGGACAGGGTGGC.

In its sample, this clone was seen many times. The CDR3 loop is CASSPSPANTIYF. The CDR3 DNA, read in part, is TGTGCCAGCAGCCCCTCGCCTGCGAACACC. The chain links TRBV7-9 to TRBJ1-3; no clear D gene. The read terminates 3 residues before the CDR3 end, so the remaining end is supplied by the germline J gene. The germline CDR1 and CDR2 sequences are SEHNR and FQNEAQ (reference sequence). Trimming took 5 bases from V and 7 from J, leaving 12 bases between them. This CDR3 has 13 amino acids.

This clone has at least ten counts. The read ends 3 residues shy of where the CDR3 ends; the end is completed using the germline J gene. The chain carries TRBV20-1 and TRBJ2-2, with TRBD2 matching over 8 bases. J lost 6 bases, V lost 7 bases, and 10 bases had no gene match. Germline V gene lookup returns CDR1 DFQATT and CDR2 SNEGSKA (reference sequence). CDR3 length: 14 residues. The sequenced part of the CDR3 DNA is TGCAGTGTTCAGCGGGGGCGTATCTCCGGGGAG. It yields the protein CSVQRGRISGE. The whole CDR3 sequence is CSVQRGRISGELFF.

This clone was observed at least ten times. Read data end 3 residues before the CDR3 end; the end is taken from the germline J gene. This chain uses TRBV10-1 with TRBJ1-2; tentative D call: TRBD1 (6 bases). Per the germline V gene, CDR1 is WNHNN and CDR2 is SYGVQD (reference sequence). This CDR3 spans 12 amino acids. The CDR3 loop is CASRGRGGGYTF. The CDR3 bases that were read are TGCGCCAGCAGGGGCAGGGGAGGCGGC.

This clone was seen a few times. The read comes to an end 3 residues before the CDR3 does, leaving the germline J gene to fill in the end. The chain employs TRBV7-3 and TRBJ1-1; maybe TRBD1 (6 bases). CDR1 is SGHTA and CDR2 is FQGTGA in the germline V gene. The CDR3 totals 12 residues. CDR3 amino acids: CASSSNGQQAFF. The DNA read from the CDR3 is TGTGCCAGCAGCTCTAACGGACAGCAA.

In the case of this clone: The read comes to an end 3 residues before the CDR3 does, leaving the germline J gene to fill in the end. The chain has TRBV10-2 and TRBJ2-7; TRBD2 matches 11 bases. V was clipped by 7 bases and J by 6 bases; unmatched bases: 14. Germline V gene lookup returns CDR1 WSHSY and CDR2 SAAADI. This CDR3 spans 16 amino acids. The DNA read from the CDR3 is TGCGCCAGCATCTCCGCCCTAGCGGGAGGCGGAAGCGAG. The encoded protein is CASISALAGGGSE. The whole CDR3 reads CASISALAGGGSEQYF.

In regard to this clone: The read terminates 3 residues ahead of where the CDR3 ends, so the germline J gene completes it. The chain uses TRBV30 and TRBJ2-7; the D gene is possibly TRBD2 (6 bases). Germline CDR1 and CDR2: GTSNPN and SVGIG (reference sequence). Trimming took off 0 bases at V and 6 bases at J, with 15 bases between the two ends. The CDR3 runs to 14 residues. Partial CDR3 DNA: TGTGCCTGGAGTGTACAGGCCGGGAGTGGCGAG. It is translated as CAWSVQAGSGE. The whole CDR3 is CAWSVQAGSGEQYF.

Many counts were recorded for this clone. The CDR3: CASSQEEASGQPQHF. The sequenced CDR3 bases are TGTGCCAGCAGCCAAGAAGAAGCGTCGGGGCAGCCC. The genes are TRBV4-2 and TRBJ1-5, with no clear D. The observed sequence ends 3 residues before the CDR3 terminus, with the missing tail filled in from the germline J gene. The CDR3 spans 15 residues. CDR1 is LGHNA and CDR2 is YNFKEQ in the germline V gene. V lost 0 bases to trimming and J lost 7 bases, with 13 bases between them.

There are many counts of this clone. Sequencing ends 3 residues short of the CDR3 end; the germline J gene provides the rest. The J gene is TRBJ1-6, the V gene TRBV5-1; 7 nucleotides line up with TRBD1. V shed 3 bases, J shed 7 bases, and the junction held 4 bases outside the gene matches. CDR1 is SGHRS, CDR2 YFSETQ, per germline. This CDR3 is 14 amino acids long. The CDR3: CASSSGTANSPLHF. The part of the CDR3 DNA that was read is TGCGCCAGCAGCTCCGGGACAGCGAATTCACCC. Filled out from reference TRBV5-1 and TRBJ1-6, the complete variable domain reads KAGVTQTPRYLIKTRGQQVTLSCSPISGHRSVSWYQQTPGQGLQFLFEYFSETQRNKGNFPGRFSGRQFSNSRSEMNVSTLELGDSALYLCASSSGTANSPLHFGNGTRLTVT.

In this sample, this clone turned up many times. The CDR3 is CASRSGSATYNEQFF. The sequenced part of the CDR3 DNA is TGCGCCAGCAGAAGCGGATCAGCGACCTACAATGAG. This chain uses TRBV5-1 with TRBJ2-1; possible D gene TRBD2, 5 bases. With the read ending 3 residues before the CDR3 end, the germline J gene is used to fill in that end. The CDR3 extends over 15 amino acids. V lost 5 bases to trimming and J lost 2 bases, with 14 bases between them. Per germline, CDR1 SGHRS and CDR2 YFSETQ.

This clone occurred many times. The read ends 3 residues before the CDR3 terminus; that terminus is restored from the germline J gene. The chain carries TRBV7-9 and TRBJ1-2, with TRBD1 matching over 7 bases. CDR3 length: 15 amino acids. Germline lookup yields CDR1 SEHNR and CDR2 FQNEAQ (reference sequence). V was clipped by 1 base and J by 7 bases; unmatched bases: 9. The CDR3 DNA, read in part, is TGTGCCAGCAGCTTAGGGGGGGACAGCACTCCTGGC. Translation: CASSLGGDSTPG. The CDR3 in its entirety is CASSLGGDSTPGYTF. The full variable domain, in which reference TRBV7-9 and TRBJ1-2 provide the parts outside the CDR3, is DTGVSQNPRHKITKRGQNVTFRCDPISEHNRLYWYRQTLGQGPEFLTYFQNEAQLEKSRLLSDRFSAERPKGSFSTLEIQRTEQGDSAMYLCASSLGGDSTPGYTFGSGTRLTVV.

In this sample, this clone turned up many times. The CDR3 is cut off 3 residues early in the read; its end comes from the germline J gene. The rearrangement uses TRBV29-1 and TRBJ1-4; weak D call: TRBD1 (6 bases). V lost 4 bases to trimming and J lost 8 bases, with 14 bases between them. Germline V lookup: CDR1 SQVTM, CDR2 ANQGSEA. The CDR3 is 13 residues long. The CDR3 here is CSVGRSQGEKLFF. The part of the CDR3 DNA that was read is TGCAGCGTTGGAAGGTCGCAGGGGGAAAAA. Full variable domain (rest looked up from reference TRBV29-1 and TRBJ1-4): SAVISQKPSRDICQRGTSLTIQCQVDSQVTMMFWYRQQPGQSLTLIATANQGSEATYESGFVIDKFPISRPNLTFSTLTVSNMSPEDSSIYLCSVGRSQGEKLFFGSGTQLSVL.

Concerning this clone itself: Possible read error: a much larger clone is one base away. From the germline J gene comes the end of the CDR3, since the read stops 3 residues before it. Other DNA sequences within the sample encode an identical CDR3. This rearrangement joins TRBV20-1 to TRBJ2-7; tentative D call: TRBD2 (6 bases). Germline V gene lookup returns CDR1 DFQATT and CDR2 SNEGSKA (reference sequence). CDR3 length: 13 residues. Trimming removed 8 bases from V and 5 bases from J, with 19 bases in between. The part of the CDR3 DNA that was read is TGCAGTTACCCGGGACTGTCGGGAAACGAG. It codes for CSYPGLSGNE. From start to end, the CDR3 is CSYPGLSGNEQYF.

This clone came up many times. The read finishes 3 residues shy of the CDR3 end, and the germline J gene is used to complete it. The chain links TRBV28 to TRBJ1-6; 7 nucleotides agree with TRBD1. This CDR3 comprises 16 residues. Germline CDR1 MDHEN, CDR2 SYDVKM. The J segment lost 3 bases and the V segment lost 5 bases, leaving 7 bases of the junction unmatched. CDR3 DNA (partial): TGTGCCAGCAGTCCGTCAGGACAGGTCTATAATTCACCC. Its translation is CASSPSGQVYNSP. The complete CDR3 reads CASSPSGQVYNSPLHF.

This clone was recorded many times. The CDR3 DNA, read in part, is TGTGCCAGTAGAATTCAGGACACCGGGGAG. As protein: CASRIQDTGE. The entire CDR3 is CASRIQDTGELFF. The chain has TRBV14 and TRBJ2-2; D not resolved. The CDR3 extends 3 residues past the end of the read, so its final part is completed from the germline J gene. The length of the CDR3 is 13 residues. The ends were cut back, 9 bases at V and 3 bases at J, with 11 bases in the middle. CDR1 is SGHDN, CDR2 FVKESK, per germline.

This clone was found many times. The read ends 3 residues shy of where the CDR3 ends; the end is completed using the germline J gene. V usage is TRBV19 and J usage is TRBJ2-2, with 9 bases fitting TRBD2. CDR1 and CDR2 from the germline V gene are LNHDA and SQIVND (reference sequence). This CDR3 has 18 residues. V was clipped by 4 bases and J by 1 base; unmatched bases: 10. CDR3 residues: CASSKVPRLAENTGELFF. The CDR3 DNA, read in part, is TGTGCCAGTAGTAAGGTCCCCCGACTAGCGGAGAACACCGGGGAG.

In its sample, this clone was seen many times. The read finishes 3 residues shy of the CDR3 end, and the germline J gene is used to complete it. The chain is built from TRBV20-1 and TRBJ1-5, with 7 bases identical to TRBD1. The CDR3 loop spans 18 amino acids. Unmatched junction bases numbered 12, after V lost 1 base and J lost 0 bases. Per the germline V gene, CDR1 is DFQATT and CDR2 is SNEGSKA (reference sequence). The sequenced part of the CDR3 DNA is TGCAGTGCTAGAGGACAGGGCGGACCGAACCTTAGCAATCAGCCC. Protein sequence: CSARGQGGPNLSNQP. The entire CDR3 is CSARGQGGPNLSNQPQHF.